This T cell receptor (beta chain) was recorded in a study of blood T cells in healthy people across ages (dated by TCRdb to between 2014 and 2017). Regarding the research as a whole: In model experiments, template switching captured about one uniquely barcoded TCR beta cDNA molecule for every two T cells. The donors were divided into four age groups: young (average approximately 17 years), middle-aged (over 35), aged (around 67) and long-lived (82). The study analyzed two additional independent replicas of 1 million unique cDNA reads from the same blood draw for two donors, one aged 18 to 30 and one aged 80 or older. The study measured age-related changes in TCR beta repertoire diversity using deep sequencing normalized with unique cDNA molecular identifiers. To avoid experimental bias, donors of different ages were randomly spread across the sequencing lanes. Results the study describes overall, beyond this receptor: There was a strong correlation between observed TCR beta diversity and the percentage of naive T cells measured by flow cytometry. Bulk unsorted PBMC profiling prevented conclusive comparison of naive and antigen-experienced compartments. Estimates of total diversity based on one million sequenced T cells were considered lower bounds and underestimates. Observed TCR beta diversity per million T cells fell roughly linearly with age, and a significant reduction was already apparent by age around 40. Because the CMV infection status of the donors was unknown, age-related changes in expanded clonotypes may potentially have been confounded. Compared with the aged group, the long-lived group had more naive CD4+ T cells, fewer expanded clones and increased TCR diversity, a pattern suggesting age selection.

There are a few counts of this clonotype. No antigen is known for it. Qualities for individual bases were not recorded, and no much larger clone is one base off. The library was built by means of 5' RACE. TCRdb shows the sequencer as Illumina HiSeq 2500. A second PCR of about 6 to 11 cycles was performed with a sample-barcoded 5' primer and a J-beta primer mix. A template-switch 5' adaptor carrying 12 random nucleotides introduced a unique molecular identifier onto each TCR beta cDNA molecule. At least 2.5 million CDR3-containing paired-end reads were obtained from each sample. First-strand cDNA synthesis was performed from all RNA using the Mint cDNA synthesis kit, with priming by a TRBC-specific oligonucleotide. Following uracil-DNA glycosylase treatment, all cDNA underwent a first 18-cycle PCR with the universal primers M1SS and BC2_uni_R. The study's processing was this. For normalization, 1 million high-quality reads were randomly selected from each sample, with every read carrying a distinct molecular identifier. Reads with shared molecular identifiers were discarded instead of being binned into consensus sequences. MiTCR, with a Q25 quality threshold and the strictest error-elimination algorithm, was used for CDR3 identification, clonotype clustering and error correction. Lower-bound total TCR beta diversity was estimated with a nonparametric unseen species model using Euler transformation. Using fastp trimming at Q25 and MiXCR clonotype assembly, TCRdb reanalyzed the public sequencing data and kept in-frame beta chains. Entries are consolidated by CDR3 protein sequence, retaining the most common genes and DNA. The V and J calls and clone size are TCRdb's, not the authors'. The sample has 1.5 million to 2 million distinct CDR3 sequences on record, 30% to 35% of them singletons. About 10% of the sample lies in the top ten.

The donors were 40 or so Caucasian individuals from Russia, aged roughly 6 to 90 years, who were systemically healthy. Roughly 11 milliliters of peripheral blood were drawn from each donor into EDTA-treated Vacutainer tubes. Ficoll-Paque density-gradient centrifugation was used to isolate PBMCs, with at least 6 million per sample. Trizol reagent was used to extract total RNA from the PBMCs, yielding at least 5.5 micrograms per sample. Naive CD45RAhigh/CD27high T cell percentages were measured by flow cytometry on a PBMC aliquot from every donor. The source of this sequence is a woman aged 25 to 39 in good health. The sequencing sample was made of blood.

The CDR3 protein sequence reads: CASSQFSFSNNEQFF. In nucleotides, the sequence is TGCGCCAGCAGCCAATTCTCCTTTTCCAACAATGAGCAGTTCTTC. The sequence joins TRBV4-1 to TRBJ2-1; too little of a D gene remains to name it. Deletion took 2 bases off V and 5 bases off J, with a span of 13 bases between the germline ends. The germline V gene sets CDR1 to MGHRA and CDR2 to YSYEKL. The CDR3, from cysteine to phenylalanine, totals 15 residues. Kept here is only the CDR3 DNA, which spans 45 bases and is read in frame from base 1.